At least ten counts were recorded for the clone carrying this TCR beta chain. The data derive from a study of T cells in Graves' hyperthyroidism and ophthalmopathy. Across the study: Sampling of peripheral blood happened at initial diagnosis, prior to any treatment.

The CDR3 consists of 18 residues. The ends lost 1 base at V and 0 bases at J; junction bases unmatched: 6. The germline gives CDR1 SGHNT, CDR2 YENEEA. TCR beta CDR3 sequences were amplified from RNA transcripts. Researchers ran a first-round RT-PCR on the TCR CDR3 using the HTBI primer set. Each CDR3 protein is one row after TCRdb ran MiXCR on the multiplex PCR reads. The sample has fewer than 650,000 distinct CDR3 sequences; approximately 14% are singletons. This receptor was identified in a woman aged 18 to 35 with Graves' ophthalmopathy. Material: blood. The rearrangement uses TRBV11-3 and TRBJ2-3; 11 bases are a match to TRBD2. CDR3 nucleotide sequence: TGTGCCAGCAGCTTAGGGGTACTAGCGGGAGAAAGCACAGATACGCAGTATTTT. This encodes CASSLGVLAGESTDTQYF.